A selection of T cell receptor beta chains follows, all from one sample in a study of beta chain features in type 1 diabetes. The method was immunoSEQ multiplex PCR; TCRdb's version includes in-frame clones alone and lacks a portion of them. The sample includes under 300,000 clones, about 11% of them seen just once. The sequenced sample consisted of naive CD4+ T cells from blood. These receptors were obtained from a man aged 25-45 years with type 1 diabetes. Both conserved end residues are part of each CDR3. Fields, in order: J gene, CDR3 length, D gene, V gene, clone size, CDR3 DNA, CDR3 protein. D genes are given only for firm matches. Only some rows state a clone size, as once, few, many or a class for expanded clones.

TRBJ2-7,14,TRBD1,TRBV12-5,-,TGTGCTAGTGGTTCGGGACAGGGGACCTACGAGCAGTACTTC,CASGSGQGTYEQYF
TRBJ2-5,14,-,TRBV11-2,few,TGTGCCAGCAGCTCCCCCGGGATTCAAGAGACCCAGTACTTC,CASSSPGIQETQYF
TRBJ2-3,15,TRBD2,TRBV5-4,few,TGTGCCAGCAGCTCAAGACTAGCGGGGACAGATACGCAGTATTTT,CASSSRLAGTDTQYF
TRBJ2-3,15,-,TRBV4-2,-,TGTGCCAGCAGCCCTAACCTAGCATCCACAGATACGCAGTATTTT,CASSPNLASTDTQYF
TRBJ2-3,13,-,TRBV7-3,few,TGTGCCAGCAGCTGGGGGGGCACAGATACGCAGTATTTT,CASSWGGTDTQYF
TRBJ1-2,13,-,TRBV9,-,TGTGCCAGCACCCGACAGTCTAACTATGGCTACACCTTC,CASTRQSNYGYTF
TRBJ2-1,14,TRBD2,TRBV5-1,few,TGCGCCAGCAGTGATCTAGCGGGGGCTAATGAGCAGTTCTTC,CASSDLAGANEQFF
TRBJ1-1,15,-,TRBV6-5,-,TGTGCCAGCAGTTACTCGGGACTATTGAACACTGAAGCTTTCTTT,CASSYSGLLNTEAFF
TRBJ2-1,16,TRBD1,TRBV15,few,TGTGCCACCAGCAGAGCACCGGGACAGGGTGGCAATGAGCAGTTCTTC,CATSRAPGQGGNEQFF
TRBJ2-5,14,-,TRBV25-1,few,TGTGCCAGCAGTGAGTTTACTAGATCGGAGACCCAGTACTTC,CASSEFTRSETQYF
TRBJ2-3,13,-,TRBV29-1,few,TGCAGCGTTGAACGCGGGGGCACAGATACGCAGTATTTT,CSVERGGTDTQYF
TRBJ1-1,11,TRBD1,TRBV20-1,-,TGCAGTGCTGCAGGGGGCACTGAAGCTTTCTTT,CSAAGGTEAFF
TRBJ1-1,17,TRBD1,TRBV7-2,few,TGTGCCAGCAGCCGCCTCCCGGGACAGGGGACGAACACTGAAGCTTTCTTT,CASSRLPGQGTNTEAFF
TRBJ2-7,14,TRBD2,TRBV7-3,few,TGTGCCAGCAGCGTAACGGGGGGAGGCTACGAGCAGTACTTC,CASSVTGGGYEQYF